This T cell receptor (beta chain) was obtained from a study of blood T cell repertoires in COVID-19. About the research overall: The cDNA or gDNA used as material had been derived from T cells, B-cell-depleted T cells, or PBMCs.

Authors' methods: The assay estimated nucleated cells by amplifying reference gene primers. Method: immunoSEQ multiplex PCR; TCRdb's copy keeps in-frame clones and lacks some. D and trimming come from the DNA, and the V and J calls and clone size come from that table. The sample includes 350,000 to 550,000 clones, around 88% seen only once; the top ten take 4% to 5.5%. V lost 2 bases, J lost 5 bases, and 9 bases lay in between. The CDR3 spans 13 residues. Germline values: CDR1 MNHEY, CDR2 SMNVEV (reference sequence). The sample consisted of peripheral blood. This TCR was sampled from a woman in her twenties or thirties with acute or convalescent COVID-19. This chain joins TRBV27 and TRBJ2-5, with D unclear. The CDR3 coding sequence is TGTGCCAGCAGTTTAGGTTTACGGGAGACCCAGTACTTC. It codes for CASSLGLRETQYF.